These 2 T cell receptor beta chains originate from one sample sequenced in a study of T cell responses to AZD1222 COVID-19 vaccine. Produced via immunoSEQ multiplex PCR; TCRdb's table is partial and in-frame only. The sample records about 88,000 clones, around nine tenths being singletons. The specimen comprised peripheral blood, sampled 28 days after the second AZD1222 dose. These TCRs come from an adult who received the AZD1222 COVID-19 vaccine.

The chain is built from TRBV7-9 and TRBJ1-4, with 9 positions matching TRBD1. V shed 6 bases, J shed 1 base, and the junction held 12 bases outside the gene matches. The CDR3 extends over 18 amino acids. CDR1 and CDR2 (germline): SEHNR, FQNEAQ (reference sequence). CDR3 region: CASRAGTGSKGTNEKLFF. The CDR3 nucleotides read TGTGCCAGCAGGGCCGGGACAGGGTCAAAAGGAACTAATGAAAAACTGTTTTTT.

Only a few counts were recorded for this clone. The chain recombines TRBV6-5 with TRBJ2-2; D gene uncertain. V gave up 6 bases and J gave up 2 bases, with 4 bases separating them. The CDR3 has 12 amino acids. CDR1 and CDR2 from the germline V gene are MNHEY and SVGAGI. The CDR3 is CASRSNTGELFF. The CDR3 DNA sequence: TGTGCCAGCAGATCAAACACCGGGGAGCTGTTTTTT.